The sequence of this TCR beta chain was determined in a study of siplizumab effects on memory and regulatory T cells. Overall study findings and caveats: Roughly 80-97% of proliferating CD4+ or CD8+ clones lacked an assignable naive or memory phenotype. Siplizumab significantly decreased alloreactive sequences from unstimulated CD4+ memory cells.

This table comes from immunoSEQ multiplex PCR, and its TCRdb copy is limited to in-frame clones, with some not included. The table shows fewer than 20,000 clones, with 35% to 60% occurring only once. On this clone itself: Its antigen is unidentified.

V was shortened by 3 bases and J by 5 bases, with 7 bases between the two germline ends. Germline loops: CDR1 MDHEN, CDR2 SYDVKM. The CDR3 spans 12 residues. Researchers cocultured the mixed lymphocyte reaction cells at 37°C for approximately six days. The chain recombines TRBV28 with TRBJ1-2, with no clear D. Sequencing was carried out using CFSE-low (dividing) CD4+ T cells sorted from an allogeneic mixed lymphocyte reaction. This sequence originates from a human donor in good health; the cells came from an allogeneic mixed lymphocyte reaction. The CDR3 bases are TGTGCCAGCAGTTTTGGCCCGTATGGCTACACCTTC. Translated: CASSFGPYGYTF.